This T cell receptor (beta chain) was retrieved from a study of molecular identifiers for immune sequencing clone quantification. Libraries of bulk TCR were made by previously described methods (with listed TCR primers). MiXCR was run by TCRdb on the PCR reads, yielding one entry per CDR3 protein. This sample has over 60,000 distinct CDR3 sequences, with around 19% found just once. Germline V lookup: CDR1 MDHEN, CDR2 SYDVKM. V shed 5 bases, J shed 7 bases, and the junction held 9 bases outside the gene matches. This CDR3 is built from 16 residues. There are many counts of this clonotype. Specimen: naive CD8+ T cells from blood, with Jurkat cell RNA spiked in. Subset meaning: FACS-sorted CD8+CD4-CCR7+CD45RA+ naive T cells. V is TRBV28 and J is TRBJ2-7; 15 bases fit TRBD2. This sequence was found in a human donor in good health. Some libraries in this study had Jurkat cell RNA spiked in. The CDR3, as DNA: TGTGCCAGCAGTACCGGACTAGCGGGAGGGCCTTTTGAGCAGTACTTC. It codes for CASSTGLAGGPFEQYF.